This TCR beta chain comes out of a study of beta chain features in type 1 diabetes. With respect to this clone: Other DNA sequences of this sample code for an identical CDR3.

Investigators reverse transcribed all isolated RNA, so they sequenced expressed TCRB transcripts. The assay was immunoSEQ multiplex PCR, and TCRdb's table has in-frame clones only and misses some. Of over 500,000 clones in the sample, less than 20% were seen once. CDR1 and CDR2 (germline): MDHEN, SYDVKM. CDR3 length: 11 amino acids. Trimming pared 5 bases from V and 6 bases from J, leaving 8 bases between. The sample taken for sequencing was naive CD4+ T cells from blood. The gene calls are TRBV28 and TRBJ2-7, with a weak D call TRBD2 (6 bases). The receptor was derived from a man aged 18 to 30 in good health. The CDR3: CASSPGGEQYF. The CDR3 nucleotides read TGTGCCAGCAGTCCCGGGGGCGAGCAGTACTTC.